These T cell receptor beta chains were read from a single sample in a study of chemoradiotherapy in HPV16-positive cancers. Libraries were prepared by immunoSEQ multiplex PCR; TCRdb keeps only in-frame clonotypes and omits some of them. The data contain 2,900 or so clones, more than 75% of them singletons. Sequences were derived from tumor tissue, sampled from a patient who underwent chemoradiotherapy. The receptors were gathered from a human donor with HPV-associated anogenital cancer. CDR3s include the opening cysteine and the closing phenylalanine or tryptophan. Fields, in order: J gene, V gene, CDR3 protein.

J gene: TRBJ1-1; V gene: TRBV7-9; CDR3 protein: CASSPGMNTEAFF
J gene: TRBJ2-1; V gene: TRBV11-2; CDR3 protein: CASSPGLQQFF
J gene: TRBJ2-3; V gene: TRBV10-3; CDR3 protein: CAISDPGLERDTQYF
J gene: TRBJ1-5; V gene: TRBV19; CDR3 protein: CASAGGAGANQPQHF
J gene: TRBJ2-5; V gene: TRBV7-6; CDR3 protein: CASSLSQGGETQYF
J gene: TRBJ1-4; V gene: TRBV5-1; CDR3 protein: CASSLGATVREKLFF
J gene: TRBJ1-2; V gene: TRBV5-5; CDR3 protein: CASSLTVRGDYGYTF
J gene: TRBJ2-5; V gene: TRBV5-4; CDR3 protein: CASRDREKKTQYF
J gene: TRBJ1-1; V gene: TRBV13; CDR3 protein: CASSHFLTRDPRVTEAFF
J gene: TRBJ1-1; V gene: TRBV30; CDR3 protein: CAWAEGGMNTEAFF
J gene: .; V gene: TRBV10-3; CDR3 protein: CAISRAGAYEQYF
J gene: TRBJ1-5; V gene: TRBV7-3; CDR3 protein: CASSYNSSNQPQHF
J gene: TRBJ2-1; V gene: TRBV7-3; CDR3 protein: CASSLSGGTAYNEQFF
J gene: TRBJ2-1; V gene: TRBV4-3; CDR3 protein: CASSPLGRGGPEQFF
J gene: TRBJ1-5; V gene: TRBV27; CDR3 protein: CASIQNQPQHF
J gene: TRBJ2-5; V gene: TRBV5-6; CDR3 protein: CASSFTGGLETQYF
J gene: TRBJ1-5; V gene: TRBV19; CDR3 protein: CASSIGTFGGNQPQHF
J gene: TRBJ1-1; V gene: TRBV4-2; CDR3 protein: CASSQERQGFVEAFF
J gene: TRBJ2-7; V gene: TRBV29-1; CDR3 protein: CSVGLAGGKSYEQYF
J gene: TRBJ2-3; V gene: TRBV5-1; CDR3 protein: CASRTVLSTDTQYF
J gene: TRBJ2-3; V gene: TRBV5-1; CDR3 protein: CASSLAPGTDTQYF
J gene: TRBJ2-3; V gene: TRBV6-4; CDR3 protein: CASKDREGTTDTQYF
J gene: TRBJ2-1; V gene: TRBV28; CDR3 protein: CASSIGESGFRGQFF